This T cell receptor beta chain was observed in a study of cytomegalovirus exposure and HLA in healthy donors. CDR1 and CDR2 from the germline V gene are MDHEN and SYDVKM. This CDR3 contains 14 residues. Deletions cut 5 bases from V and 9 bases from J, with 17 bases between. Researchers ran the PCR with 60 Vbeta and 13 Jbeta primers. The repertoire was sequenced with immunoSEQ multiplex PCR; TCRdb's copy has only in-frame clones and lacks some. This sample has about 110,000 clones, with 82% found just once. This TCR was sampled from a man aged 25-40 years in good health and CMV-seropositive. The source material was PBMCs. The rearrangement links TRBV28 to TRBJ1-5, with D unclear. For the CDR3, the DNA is TGTGCCAGCAGTCAGGCCCCTACTTGGGCGCCCCAGCATTTT. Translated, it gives CASSQAPTWAPQHF.